The rows below give T cell receptor beta chains drawn from one sample of a study of T-cell memory formation after mild COVID-19. Each CDR3 protein gets one entry after TCRdb re-called the 5' RACE reads with MiXCR. This sample has approximately 580,000 distinct CDR3 sequences, with about 20% found just once. The sequencing sample was made of PBMCs or a T cell subset sorted from them (not recorded which). The receptor set was obtained from an adult woman who had mild COVID-19 (a few samples of this study predate the infection). Cell type and time point are not known. Both conserved end residues are part of each CDR3. The D gene is left open where the match is weak. For some rows the clone size is stated as once, few or many, or as a class when expanded; others skip it.

abundance	j_gene	len	v_gene	d_gene	CDR3aa	CDR3nt
.	TRBJ2-5	13	TRBV5-4	.	CASSLLPLETQYF	TGTGCCAGCAGCTTGTTGCCATTGGAGACCCAGTACTTC
few	TRBJ2-7	11	TRBV25-1	TRBD2	CASGGLYEQYF	TGTGCCTCGGGGGGGCTGTACGAGCAGTACTTC
.	TRBJ2-3	13	TRBV20-1	TRBD1	CSARGTGRDTQYF	TGCAGTGCCAGAGGGACAGGGCGGGATACGCAGTATTTT
.	TRBJ2-1	13	TRBV4-3	.	CASSQDPRGEQFF	TGCGCCAGCAGCCAAGATCCCCGGGGCGAGCAGTTCTTC
.	TRBJ1-1	12	TRBV12-3/TRBV12-4	.	CASSPRGTGAFF	TGTGCCAGCAGCCCTCGCGGGACGGGCGCTTTCTTT
.	TRBJ1-3	14	TRBV12-3/TRBV12-4	TRBD1	CASRTTGVGNTIYF	TGTGCCAGCAGAACGACAGGGGTTGGAAACACCATATATTTT
few	TRBJ1-2	13	TRBV4-1	.	CASSRTLPDGYTF	TGCGCCAGCAGCCGGACCTTACCTGATGGCTACACCTTC
.	TRBJ1-1	16	TRBV11-2	TRBD1	CASSLGPGQGFSEAFF	TGTGCCAGCAGCTTAGGACCGGGACAGGGATTTTCGGAGGCTTTCTTT
few	TRBJ2-7	11	TRBV24-1	.	CATSDEYEQYF	TGTGCCACCAGTGACGAGTACGAGCAGTACTTC
.	TRBJ1-1	13	TRBV7-2	.	CASSPFASPQAFF	TGTGCCAGCAGCCCATTCGCCAGCCCCCAAGCTTTCTTT
once	TRBJ2-2	14	TRBV5-1	.	CASRMGANTGELFF	TGCGCCAGCCGAATGGGGGCGAACACCGGGGAGCTGTTTTTT
.	TRBJ1-2	13	TRBV29-1	.	CSVLWGRGDGYTF	TGCAGCGTGTTGTGGGGCAGGGGAGATGGCTACACCTTC
.	TRBJ1-4	14	TRBV29-1	TRBD1	CSAQGGQGDEKLFF	TGCAGCGCCCAAGGGGGGCAGGGGGACGAAAAACTGTTTTTT
.	TRBJ1-2	16	TRBV7-2	TRBD1	CASSPHPRGNDYGYTF	TGTGCCAGCAGCCCTCACCCCAGGGGGAACGACTATGGCTACACCTTC
few	TRBJ2-5	12	TRBV25-1	.	CASSGGAKTQYF	TGTGCCAGCAGTGGCGGGGCCAAGACCCAGTACTTC
.	TRBJ2-3	16	TRBV5-6	TRBD2	CASSLKRGLVTDTQYF	TGTGCCAGCAGCTTGAAGCGGGGATTGGTCACAGATACGCAGTATTTT
.	TRBJ2-7	14	TRBV7-4	.	CASSFGQSSYEQYF	TGTGCCAGCAGCTTTGGTCAGAGCTCCTACGAGCAGTACTTC
few	TRBJ1-5	15	TRBV4-1	TRBD1	CASSQGTGLNQPQHF	TGCGCCAGCAGCCAAGGGACAGGGTTAAATCAGCCCCAGCATTTT
.	TRBJ2-5	15	TRBV11-3	TRBD1	CASRLGGQGAKTQYF	TGTGCCAGCCGCCTAGGGGGACAGGGGGCTAAGACCCAGTACTTC
.	TRBJ2-7	13	TRBV15	.	CATSRHGGYEQYF	TGTGCCACCAGCAGGCACGGGGGCTACGAGCAGTACTTC
.	TRBJ2-1	15	TRBV12-3/TRBV12-4	.	CASRPTRGPYNEQFF	TGTGCCAGCAGGCCCACTAGGGGTCCTTACAATGAGCAGTTCTTC
few	TRBJ2-5	14	TRBV7-9	TRBD2	CARGESRLQETQYF	TGTGCCCGGGGGGAATCTCGCCTCCAAGAGACCCAGTACTTC
.	TRBJ2-2	17	TRBV5-1	TRBD1	CASSLADRARSTGELFF	TGCGCCAGCAGCTTGGCAGACAGGGCCCGGAGCACCGGGGAGCTGTTTTTT
.	TRBJ2-1	12	TRBV6-2/TRBV6-3	.	CASSSQGWEQFF	TGTGCCAGCAGTTCTCAGGGATGGGAGCAGTTCTTC
few	TRBJ2-3	16	TRBV19	TRBD2	CASSIVGTTTRDTQYF	TGTGCCAGTAGTATTGTCGGGACTACTACGCGGGATACGCAGTATTTT
.	TRBJ2-3	13	TRBV2	TRBD2	CARSAGGTDTQYF	TGTGCCAGATCAGCGGGGGGGACAGATACGCAGTATTTT
.	TRBJ1-1	14	TRBV9	.	CASSVAGHRTEAFF	TGTGCCAGCAGCGTAGCTGGCCACCGCACTGAAGCTTTCTTT
.	TRBJ2-7	14	TRBV20-1	TRBD2	CSAVWTSGSYEQYF	TGCAGTGCTGTGTGGACTAGCGGGAGTTACGAGCAGTACTTC
many	TRBJ2-1	19	TRBV9	TRBD2	CASSPRLAGEPGSYNEQFF	TGTGCCAGCAGCCCTCGACTAGCGGGGGAGCCGGGCTCCTACAATGAGCAGTTCTTC
.	TRBJ2-5	16	TRBV4-1	TRBD2	CASSQASGGPQETQYF	TGCGCCAGCAGCCAAGCTAGCGGGGGCCCACAAGAGACCCAGTACTTC
many	TRBJ1-1	14	TRBV12-3/TRBV12-4	TRBD1	CASSFGQGETEAFF	TGTGCCAGCAGTTTCGGACAGGGGGAGACTGAAGCTTTCTTT
few	TRBJ2-3	15	TRBV30	TRBD2	CAWSIGGGHTDTQYF	TGTGCCTGGAGTATCGGGGGGGGACACACAGATACGCAGTATTTT
.	TRBJ1-1	13	TRBV5-1	.	CASSQHRNTEAFF	TGCGCCAGCAGCCAACATAGGAACACTGAAGCTTTCTTT
.	TRBJ2-3	12	TRBV5-1	.	CASSLSGNTQYF	TGCGCCAGCAGCTTGTCGGGGAATACGCAGTATTTT
.	TRBJ1-6	18	TRBV15	.	CATSRDSGGGSYNSPLHF	TGTGCCACCAGCAGAGATTCGGGGGGTGGCTCCTATAATTCACCCCTCCACTTT
few	TRBJ1-6	15	TRBV7-9	.	CASSQRDGYGSPLHF	TGTGCCAGCAGCCAGAGGGACGGCTATGGTTCACCCCTCCACTTT
few	TRBJ2-5	18	TRBV4-2	TRBD1	CASSQARGGQGEQETQYF	TGTGCCAGCAGCCAAGCTCGGGGCGGACAGGGTGAGCAAGAGACCCAGTACTTC
.	TRBJ1-2	14	TRBV24-1	.	CATSDAGRLDGYTF	TGTGCCACCAGTGACGCCGGGAGGCTGGATGGCTACACCTTC
few	TRBJ2-7	14	TRBV11-3	TRBD2	CASSGGGGAYEQYF	TGTGCCAGCAGCGGAGGCGGGGGGGCCTACGAGCAGTACTTC
.	TRBJ2-1	18	TRBV11-2	.	CASSLNYGGPAPANEQFF	TGTGCCAGCAGCTTAAATTATGGGGGACCAGCGCCCGCCAATGAGCAGTTCTTC
.	TRBJ2-5	12	TRBV16	.	CASSQSLETQYF	TGTGCCAGCAGCCAATCTTTGGAGACCCAGTACTTC
.	TRBJ2-1	19	TRBV20-1	TRBD1	CSARDPSLPTGGAYNEQFF	TGCAGTGCTAGAGATCCCAGCCTTCCGACAGGGGGTGCGTACAATGAGCAGTTCTTC
.	TRBJ1-5	14	TRBV12-3/TRBV12-4	.	CASTLGLSNQPQHF	TGTGCCAGCACTCTAGGACTTAGCAATCAGCCCCAGCATTTT
.	TRBJ2-7	13	TRBV15	.	CATSRDGIGEQYF	TGTGCCACCAGCAGGGACGGAATCGGCGAGCAGTACTTC
.	TRBJ2-5	14	TRBV9	.	CASSRYDSQETQYF	TGTGCCAGCAGTCGTTATGACTCCCAAGAGACCCAGTACTTC
few	TRBJ2-5	15	TRBV12-3/TRBV12-4	.	CASSLAPGVQETQYF	TGTGCCAGCAGTTTAGCCCCAGGGGTGCAAGAGACCCAGTACTTC
few	TRBJ2-7	12	TRBV6-5	TRBD2	CASRGLAGEQYF	TGTGCCAGCAGAGGACTAGCGGGCGAGCAGTACTTC
few	TRBJ1-6	17	TRBV7-2	.	CASSLNAAARHNSPLHF	TGTGCCAGCAGCTTAAACGCCGCTGCCCGGCATAATTCACCCCTCCACTTT
.	TRBJ2-1	17	TRBV5-1	.	CASSLGPKGVSYNEQFF	TGCGCCAGCAGCTTGGGACCTAAAGGGGTCTCCTACAATGAGCAGTTCTTC
.	TRBJ1-6	14	TRBV5-1	.	CASSMDSYNSPLHF	TGCGCCAGCAGCATGGATAGCTATAATTCACCCCTCCACTTT
few	TRBJ1-1	14	TRBV7-6	.	CASSFRRGGDEAFF	TGTGCCAGCAGCTTTCGTAGGGGCGGGGATGAAGCTTTCTTT
many	TRBJ2-1	16	TRBV6-5	.	CASSPSMLVSYNEQFF	TGTGCCAGCAGTCCCTCCATGTTAGTCTCCTACAATGAGCAGTTCTTC
few	TRBJ2-2	16	TRBV12-3/TRBV12-4	TRBD2	CASSPLAGGRAGELFF	TGTGCCAGCAGTCCTCTAGCGGGGGGCCGCGCCGGGGAGCTGTTTTTT
many	TRBJ1-6	13	TRBV7-2	.	CASSPHYNSPLHF	TGTGCCAGCAGCCCTCACTATAATTCACCCCTCCACTTT
.	TRBJ1-6	13	TRBV20-1	TRBD1	CSASRTGISPLHF	TGCAGTGCTAGCCGGACAGGCATTTCACCCCTCCACTTT
.	TRBJ1-1	16	TRBV7-3	.	CASSLIGGTLNTEAFF	TGTGCCAGCAGCTTAATCGGCGGGACCCTTAACACTGAAGCTTTCTTT